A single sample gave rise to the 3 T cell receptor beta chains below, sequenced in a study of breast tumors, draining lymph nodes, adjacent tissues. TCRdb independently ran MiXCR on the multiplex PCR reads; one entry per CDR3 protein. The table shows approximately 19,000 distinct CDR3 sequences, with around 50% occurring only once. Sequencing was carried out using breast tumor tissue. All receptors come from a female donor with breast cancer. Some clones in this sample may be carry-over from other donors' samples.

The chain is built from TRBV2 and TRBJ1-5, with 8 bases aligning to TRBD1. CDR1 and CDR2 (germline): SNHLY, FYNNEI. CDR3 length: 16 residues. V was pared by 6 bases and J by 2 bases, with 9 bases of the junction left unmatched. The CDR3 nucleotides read TGTGCCAGCAGGGGACAGGCGTACTCGGGCAATCAGCCCCAGCATTTT. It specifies CASRGQAYSGNQPQHF.

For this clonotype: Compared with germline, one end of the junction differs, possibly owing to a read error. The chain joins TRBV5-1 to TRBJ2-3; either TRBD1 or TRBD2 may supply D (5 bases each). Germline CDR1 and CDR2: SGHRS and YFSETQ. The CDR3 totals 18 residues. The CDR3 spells CASSQEGLGLANTGTQYF. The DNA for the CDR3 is TGCGCCAGCAGCCAAGAGGGTCTTGGACTCGCGAACACAGGTACGCAGTATTTT.

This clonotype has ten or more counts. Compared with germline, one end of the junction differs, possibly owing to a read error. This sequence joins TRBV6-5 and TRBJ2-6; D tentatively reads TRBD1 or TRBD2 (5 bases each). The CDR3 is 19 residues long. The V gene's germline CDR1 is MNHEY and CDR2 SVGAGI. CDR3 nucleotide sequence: TGTGCCAGCAGTCACTCGATTGGGGACCTACTTTCTGGGGCCAACGTCCTGACTTTC. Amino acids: CASSHSIGDLLSGANVLTF.